Here is one T cell receptor beta chain with its context. One entry per CDR3 protein, called by TCRdb with MiXCR from the RT-PCR reads. There are about 680,000 distinct CDR3 sequences in the sample; 13% to 15% occur only once, and 3% to 4.5% lies in the top ten. CDR3 size: 14 residues. Trimming stripped 3 bases from V and 1 base from J, with 10 bases between. Germline loops: CDR1 SGHRS, CDR2 YFSETQ. Specimen: memory CD4+ T cells from blood. The chain has TRBV5-1 and TRBJ1-2; no reliable D call. The TCR comes from a female donor in good health, serving as a healthy control. CDR3 residues: CASSSGSVNYGYTF. Here the CDR3 DNA reads TGCGCCAGCAGCTCAGGTTCAGTTAACTATGGCTACACCTTC. Full variable domain (missing parts from reference TRBV5-1 and TRBJ1-2): KAGVTQTPRYLIKTRGQQVTLSCSPISGHRSVSWYQQTPGQGLQFLFEYFSETQRNKGNFPGRFSGRQFSNSRSEMNVSTLELGDSALYLCASSSGSVNYGYTFGSGTRLTVV.